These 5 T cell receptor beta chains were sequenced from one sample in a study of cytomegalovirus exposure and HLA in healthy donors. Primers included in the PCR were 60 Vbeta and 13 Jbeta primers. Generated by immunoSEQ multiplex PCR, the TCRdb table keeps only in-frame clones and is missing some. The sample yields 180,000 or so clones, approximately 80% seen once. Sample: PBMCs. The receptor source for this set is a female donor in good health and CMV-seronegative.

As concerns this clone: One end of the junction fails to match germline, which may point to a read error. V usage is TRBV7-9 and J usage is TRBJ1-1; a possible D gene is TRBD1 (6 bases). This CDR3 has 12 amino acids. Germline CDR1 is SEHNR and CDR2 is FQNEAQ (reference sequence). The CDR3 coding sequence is TGTTCCAGCAGCTTTTACAGGGATGAAGCTTTCTTT. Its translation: CSSSFYRDEAFF.

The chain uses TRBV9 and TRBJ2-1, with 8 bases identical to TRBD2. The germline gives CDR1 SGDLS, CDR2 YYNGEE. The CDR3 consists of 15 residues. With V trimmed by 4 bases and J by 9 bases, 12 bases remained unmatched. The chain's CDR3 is CASSPMSGGRAEQFF. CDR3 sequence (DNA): TGTGCCAGCAGCCCCATGAGCGGGGGACGCGCTGAGCAGTTCTTC.

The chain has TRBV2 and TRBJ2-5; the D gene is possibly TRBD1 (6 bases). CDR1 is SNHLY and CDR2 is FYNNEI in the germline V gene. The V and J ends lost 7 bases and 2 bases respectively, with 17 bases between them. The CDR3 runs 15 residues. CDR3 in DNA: TGTGCCAGCATTCCACCCACAGGGTTACAAGAGACCCAGTACTTC. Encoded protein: CASIPPTGLQETQYF.

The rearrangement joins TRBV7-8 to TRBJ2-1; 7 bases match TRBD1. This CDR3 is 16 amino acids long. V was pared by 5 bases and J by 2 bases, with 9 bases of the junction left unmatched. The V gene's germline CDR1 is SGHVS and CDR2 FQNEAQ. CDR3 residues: CASSPRDSNTYNEQFF. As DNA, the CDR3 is TGTGCCAGCAGCCCCCGGGACAGCAATACCTACAATGAGCAGTTCTTC.

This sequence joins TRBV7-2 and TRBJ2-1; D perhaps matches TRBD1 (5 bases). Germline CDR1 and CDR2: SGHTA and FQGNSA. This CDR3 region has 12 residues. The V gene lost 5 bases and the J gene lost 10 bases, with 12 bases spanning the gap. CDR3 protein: CASSPQVREQFF. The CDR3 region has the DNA TGTGCCAGCAGCCCACAGGTACGCGAGCAGTTCTTC.